This is a list of T cell receptor beta chains from one sample in a study of cytomegalovirus exposure and HLA in healthy donors. The data were produced by immunoSEQ multiplex PCR, yet TCRdb's version contains in-frame clones alone and is incomplete. The profile shows under 400,000 clones, approximately 88% of them singletons. Sample: PBMCs. These receptors all stem from a man aged 30-40 years in good health and CMV-seronegative. CDR3s leave out the opening cysteine and the closing phenylalanine or tryptophan. The size of a clone is reported for some rows only, either as once, few or many, or as a class for expanded clones.

J,V,size,CDR3
TRBJ1-2,TRBV18,.,ASSPPYTAPGYT
TRBJ2-3,TRBV7-2,.,ASSLGPSGATAY
TRBJ2-5,TRBV7-7,.,ASSLVGGVEETQY
TRBJ2-2,TRBV28,.,ASSPDRVNTGELF
TRBJ1-1,TRBV29-1,once,SVSTGGANTEAF
TRBJ1-6,TRBV18,.,ASSSYNSPLH
TRBJ1-1,TRBV18,.,ASSRDSKNTEAF
TRBJ2-2,TRBV7-9,.,ASSLDRVLAGENTGELF
TRBJ2-7,TRBV29-1,.,SVENSEYEQY
TRBJ1-5,TRBV6-1,once,ASSGRQGSGNQPQH
TRBJ1-2,TRBV5-6,.,ASSLEGPYGYT
TRBJ2-5,TRBV10-3,.,AIRPDREETQY
TRBJ1-6,TRBV7-2,.,ASSPRGTLGFYNSPLH
TRBJ2-3,TRBV5-1,.,ASSLAPGRSDTQY
TRBJ2-6,TRBV9,.,ASSVQRRTGLSGANVLT
TRBJ1-2,TRBV6-9,once,ASSYGSTSYGYT